The present entry profiles one T cell receptor beta chain with its context. The antigen is not known. The data stem from a study of blood T cells in healthy people across ages. General study findings and limits: Among long-lived donors, naive CD4+ cells were more numerous and diversity higher than in aged donors. It was held that the diversity estimates obtained from one million T cells were underestimates.

A second roughly 6 to 12 cycle PCR used barcoded and J-beta primers. From the 5' RACE reads, TCRdb called clonotypes with MiXCR, one entry per CDR3 protein. In the table there are about 1.8 million distinct CDR3 sequences, around half of which are singletons. Germline assignment: CDR1 DFQATT and CDR2 SNEGSKA (reference sequence). This CDR3 is built from 17 residues. V gave up 0 bases and J gave up 10 bases; unmatched junction bases: 17. The origin of this receptor is a woman aged 40 to 50 in good health. The chain uses TRBV20-1 and TRBJ1-4, with 7 bases that match TRBD1. What was sequenced was blood. The CDR3 sequence: CSARDPTQGIRGGKLFF. CDR3 nucleotides: TGCAGTGCTAGAGATCCTACACAGGGGATAAGAGGTGGAAAACTGTTTTTT.